Listed here are 3 T cell receptor beta chains from one sample, sequenced in a study of CD8 T cells in Susac syndrome. Reverse transcription of about 0.5 to 1 ug RNA used random hexamers. TCRdb used MiXCR to reprocess the immunoSEQ multiplex PCR reads, holding one entry per CDR3 protein. Of about 100,000 distinct CDR3 sequences listed, 95% were seen once; the top ten hold 0.3% to 0.35%. Sequenced input: CD8+ T cells from PBMCs. These receptors originate from a human donor with Susac syndrome.

The rearrangement links TRBV29-1 to TRBJ2-7, with D hard to call. V lost 4 bases to trimming and J lost 3 bases, with 10 bases between them. This CDR3 comprises 12 residues. CDR1 is SQVTM and CDR2 is ANQGSEA in the germline V gene. The CDR3 spells CSVVTGHYEQYF. In DNA form, the CDR3 reads TGCAGCGTTGTCACGGGCCACTACGAGCAGTACTTC.

This clonotype was detected a few times. The J gene is TRBJ1-2, the V gene TRBV12-3 or TRBV12-4; 9 nucleotides align to TRBD1. The CDR3 consists of 13 residues. With V trimmed by 3 bases and J by 5 bases, 1 base remained unmatched. CDR3 nucleotide sequence: TGTGCCAGCAGTTTTGACAGGGGGTATGGCTACACCTTC. Amino acid sequence: CASSFDRGYGYTF.

This clonotype occurred a few times. The chain joins TRBV28 to TRBJ2-7; D remains unclear. V was trimmed by 2 bases and J by 3 bases, leaving 2 bases between them. This CDR3 comprises 11 residues. CDR1 and CDR2 from the germline V gene are MDHEN and SYDVKM. CDR3 DNA sequence: TGTGCCAGCAGTTTAAACTACGAGCAGTACTTC. Protein sequence: CASSLNYEQYF. The whole variable domain, filled in from reference TRBV28 and TRBJ2-7, reads DVKVTQSSRYLVKRTGEKVFLECVQDMDHENMFWYRQDPGLGLRLIYFSYDVKMKEKGDIPEGYSVSREKKERFSLILESASTNQTSMYLCASSLNYEQYFGPGTRLTVT.